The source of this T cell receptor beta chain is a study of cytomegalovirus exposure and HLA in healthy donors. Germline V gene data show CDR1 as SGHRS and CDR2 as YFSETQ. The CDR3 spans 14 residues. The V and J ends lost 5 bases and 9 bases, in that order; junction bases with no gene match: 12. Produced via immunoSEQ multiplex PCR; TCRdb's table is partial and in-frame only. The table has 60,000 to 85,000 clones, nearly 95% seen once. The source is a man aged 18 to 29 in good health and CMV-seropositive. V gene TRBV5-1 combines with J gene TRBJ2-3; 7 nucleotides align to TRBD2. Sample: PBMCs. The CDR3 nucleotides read TGCGCCAGCAGTTCCGATACGACAGCGGGGACGCAGTATTTT. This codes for CASSSDTTAGTQYF.